The 10 T cell receptor beta chains below come from one sample, sequenced in a study of shared clonotypes between healthy human individuals. The data were produced by immunoSEQ multiplex PCR, yet TCRdb's version contains in-frame clones alone and is incomplete. The sample includes around 2.5 million clones, 93% of them seen just once. Specimen: naive CD4+ T cells from PBMCs. Subset given: CD45RA+ positively selected. Receptors were obtained from a man between 18 and 29 years old in good health. Some clones in this sample may be carry-over from other donors' samples.

The rearrangement uses TRBV6-6 and TRBJ2-7; D may match TRBD1 or TRBD2 (5 bases each). CDR1 is MNHNY, CDR2 SVGAGI, per germline (reference sequence). The CDR3 consists of 15 residues. V was clipped by 1 base and J by 4 bases, with 14 bases between them. The CDR3 bases are TGTGCCAGCAGTTACTACCCCGGGGCTAATTACGAGCAGTACTTC. Translation: CASSYYPGANYEQYF.

The V and J genes are TRBV6-1 and TRBJ2-3; TRBD2 is a possible D gene (5 bases). This CDR3 is 15 amino acids long. Germline CDR1 MNHNS, CDR2 SASEGT. V gave up 7 bases and J gave up 0 bases, with 14 bases separating them. The CDR3 DNA follows: TGTGCCAGCACCAATCTAGCACTCAGCACAGATACGCAGTATTTT. Its protein is CASTNLALSTDTQYF.

This sequence joins TRBV4-2 and TRBJ2-6, with D possibly TRBD2 on 6 matching bases. V shed 0 bases and J shed 0 bases, with 18 bases lying between them. This CDR3 is built from 20 residues. Germline values: CDR1 LGHNA, CDR2 YNFKEQ. For the CDR3, the DNA is TGTGCCAGCAGCCAAGATAGGGTCAGCCAGACTAGCTCTGGGGCCAACGTCCTGACTTTC. Its protein product is CASSQDRVSQTSSGANVLTF.

The chain recombines TRBV4-2 with TRBJ1-6; the match to TRBD1 covers 7 bases. Trimming cost V 2 bases and J 9 bases; bases outside gene matches: 10. This CDR3 has 16 residues. Germline lookup yields CDR1 LGHNA and CDR2 YNFKEQ. CDR3 nucleotides: TGTGCCAGCAGCCAACACACCGGGACAGAACCTTCACCCCTCCACTTT. Protein sequence: CASSQHTGTEPSPLHF.

This clone was counted a single time. V gene TRBV11-2 combines with J gene TRBJ1-1, with D uncertain. The CDR3 totals 13 residues. V was shortened by 3 bases and J by 4 bases, with 9 bases between the two germline ends. Germline V gene data show CDR1 as SGHAT and CDR2 as FQNNGV. CDR3 residues: CASSFGEVTEAFF. CDR3 DNA: TGTGCCAGCAGCTTTGGGGAGGTCACTGAAGCTTTCTTT.

For this clone: This specimen includes other DNA sequences encoding the same CDR3. The V call is TRBV18, the J call TRBJ2-7, with TRBD1 identical over 8 bases. J was trimmed by 1 base and V by 1 base; bases with no gene match: 6. This CDR3 has 16 residues. Germline V gives CDR1 KGHSH, CDR2 LQKENI. CDR3 protein: CASSPLGTGVSYEQYF. The CDR3 region has the DNA TGTGCCAGCTCACCACTCGGGACAGGAGTTTCCTACGAGCAGTACTTC.

Regarding this clone: Different DNA sequences within this sample yield the same CDR3. The J gene is TRBJ1-1, the V gene TRBV28, with 7 nucleotides matching TRBD1. This CDR3 is 15 amino acids long. CDR1 is MDHEN and CDR2 is SYDVKM in the germline V gene. V trimming: 5 bases; J trimming: 2 bases; junction bases outside the gene matches: 8. In DNA form, the CDR3 reads TGTGCCAGCAGTACTCCCGGGACAGCTAACACTGAAGCTTTCTTT. Protein product: CASSTPGTANTEAFF.

This chain joins TRBV7-2 and TRBJ2-7, with D perhaps matching TRBD2 (8 bases). Looked up from germline, CDR1 is SGHTA and CDR2 is FQGNSA. This CDR3 has 15 residues. The V end lost 5 bases, the J end lost 2 bases, and 16 bases lay between the germline ends. CDR3 amino acids: CASSPRGGTAYEQYF. DNA for the CDR3: TGTGCCAGCAGCCCCCGGGGGGGGACAGCCTACGAGCAGTACTTC.

In this sample, this clone turned up once. As DNA, the CDR3 is TGTGCCAGCAGCCGTTCGGGAGCCAAAAACATTCAGTACTTC. Translation gives CASSRSGAKNIQYF. The V call is TRBV11-2, the J call TRBJ2-4, with D unclear. Germline CDR1 is SGHAT and CDR2 is FQNNGV. V shed 5 bases and J shed 0 bases, with 8 bases lying between them. This CDR3 is built from 14 residues.

V is TRBV14 and J is TRBJ2-7, with TRBD1 as a possible D gene (6 bases). V lost 2 bases, J lost 3 bases, and 23 bases lay in between. Germline CDR1 reads SGHDN; CDR2 reads FVKESK. The length of the CDR3 is 18 residues. Here the CDR3 reads CASSQTQGSTGSLYEQYF. CDR3 DNA sequence: TGTGCCAGCAGCCAAACCCAGGGGAGCACAGGATCCCTCTACGAGCAGTACTTC.